These 11 T cell receptor beta chains originate from one sample sequenced in a study of radiation and T cells in renal cell carcinoma (dated by TCRdb to about 2020). The library came from the immunoSEQ multiplex PCR assay. TCRdb holds this immuneACCESS table with in-frame rearrangements only. Some clones are missing; in checked studies, unresolved V genes explain under half, and the rest has no known cause. Counted in this sample were some 140,000 clones; around nine tenths of them appeared once. About 12% of the sample comes from the top ten. Sample time point, as interpreted from the label and publication: baseline pretreatment blood. What this sample's treatment or condition label stands for: 15 Gy SBRT to primary tumor, nephrectomy 4 weeks later. The material sequenced was blood, taken from a patient whose treatment included radiotherapy and nephrectomy. The receptors stem from a woman aged 50 to 65 with renal cell carcinoma.

The rearrangement links TRBV30 to TRBJ1-2; D not certain. V dropped 5 bases and J dropped 4 bases, with 8 bases sitting between them. From germline, CDR1 is GTSNPN and CDR2 SVGIG (reference sequence). The CDR3 spans 11 residues. CDR3 bases: TGTGCCTGGGCCCAGCTCTATGGCTACACCTTC. This gives the protein CAWAQLYGYTF.

V is TRBV5-1 and J is TRBJ2-5, with a tentative D call TRBD2 (5 bases). The CDR3 is 15 residues long. V lost 4 bases and J lost 5, with 18 bases in between. Per the germline V gene, CDR1 is SGHRS and CDR2 is YFSETQ. CDR3 DNA sequence: TGCGCCAGCAGCCCTCAAGGGTGGCGGGCGGAGACCCAGTACTTC. It is translated as CASSPQGWRAETQYF. Full variable domain (outside the CDR3, taken from reference TRBV5-1 and TRBJ2-5): KAGVTQTPRYLIKTRGQQVTLSCSPISGHRSVSWYQQTPGQGLQFLFEYFSETQRNKGNFPGRFSGRQFSNSRSEMNVSTLELGDSALYLCASSPQGWRAETQYFGPGTRLLVL.

This rearrangement joins TRBV10-3 to TRBJ1-6; D possibly corresponds to TRBD1 (5 bases). Trimming took off 7 bases at V and 2 bases at J, with 9 bases between the two ends. The CDR3 runs to 14 residues. CDR1 ENHRY and CDR2 SYGVKD come from the germline V gene. The CDR3 nucleotides are TGTGCCATCACTACGGGGCCCTATAATTCACCCCTCCACTTT. It specifies CAITTGPYNSPLHF.

The CDR3, as DNA: TGTGCCAGTAGTATCTTAGGGGATAGGGACACAGATACGCAGTATTTT. Protein product: CASSILGDRDTDTQYF. The V call is TRBV19, the J call TRBJ2-3, with D perhaps TRBD1 (5 bases). This CDR3 spans 16 amino acids. V was pared by 3 bases and J by 2 bases, with 15 bases between. CDR1 is LNHDA and CDR2 is SQIVND in the germline V gene (reference sequence).

V is TRBV19 and J is TRBJ2-1; D remains unclear. The CDR3 totals 17 residues. Germline values: CDR1 LNHDA, CDR2 SQIVND (reference sequence). V lost 3 bases to trimming and J lost 6 bases, with 21 bases between them. CDR3 sequence: CASSIVHRAAERNEQFF. As DNA, the CDR3 is TGTGCCAGTAGTATTGTTCATCGGGCTGCCGAACGCAATGAGCAGTTCTTC. The entire variable domain, with the rest obtained from reference TRBV19 and TRBJ2-1, is as follows: DGGITQSPKYLFRKEGQNVTLSCEQNLNHDAMYWYRQDPGQGLRLIYYSQIVNDFQKGDIAEGYSVSREKKESFPLTVTSAQKNPTAFYLCASSIVHRAAERNEQFFGPGTRLTVL.

The chain employs TRBV13 and TRBJ2-7; D is undetermined. This CDR3 region has 12 residues. V dropped 3 bases and J dropped 5 bases, with 8 bases sitting between them. Germline loops: CDR1 PRHDT, CDR2 FYEKMQ (reference sequence). CDR3: CASSFPDDEQYF. CDR3 DNA: TGTGCCAGCAGCTTCCCAGACGACGAGCAGTACTTC.

The V and J genes are TRBV7-2 and TRBJ1-4, with D uncertain. CDR1 is SGHTA, CDR2 FQGNSA, per germline. The CDR3 runs 15 residues. The ends were cut back, 0 bases at V and 0 bases at J, with 5 bases in the middle. The CDR3 DNA is TGTGCCAGCAGCTTAGCCGGCGCAACTAATGAAAAACTGTTTTTT. Translating it yields CASSLAGATNEKLFF.

The chain carries TRBV5-8 and TRBJ1-2; no clear D gene. V gave up 4 bases and J gave up 4 bases, with 14 bases separating them. CDR3 length equals 14 residues. Germline CDR1 and CDR2: SGHTS and YDEGEE. The CDR3 DNA follows: TGTGCCAGCAGCAATCTTACGCCCCCCTATGGCTACACCTTC. Its translation is CASSNLTPPYGYTF.

The chain has TRBV18 and TRBJ2-7; D is unresolved. CDR3 length equals 13 residues. V shed 3 bases and J shed 6 bases, with 12 bases lying between them. Germline assignment: CDR1 KGHSH and CDR2 LQKENI. The CDR3 bases are TGTGCCAGCTCACCCTCTGATGGCCGCGAGCAGTACTTC. This codes for CASSPSDGREQYF.

The V gene is TRBV9, the J gene TRBJ2-1, with 8 bases that match TRBD2. This CDR3 has 15 residues. Germline V lookup: CDR1 SGDLS, CDR2 YYNGEE. After removal of 0 bases from V and 3 bases from J, the junction contained 2 bases not matched to a gene. CDR3 protein: CASSVGRGVYNEQFF. In DNA, the CDR3 is TGTGCCAGCAGCGTAGGGCGGGGGGTCTACAATGAGCAGTTCTTC.

The CDR3 loop reads CASSFVYGELFF. Written as DNA, the CDR3 is TGTGCCAGCAGCTTCGTTTACGGGGAGCTGTTTTTT. This chain links TRBV7-2 with TRBJ2-2; D not certain. The V and J ends lost 3 bases and 7 bases respectively, with 6 bases between them. Germline values: CDR1 SGHTA, CDR2 FQGNSA. This CDR3 contains 12 residues.